This T cell receptor (beta chain) was profiled in a study of pediatric ulcerative colitis. V gave up 1 base and J gave up 2 bases, with 12 bases separating them. The CDR3 runs to 15 residues. Germline V CDR1 and CDR2: SGHVS, FQNEAQ. The blood sample was taken during the colonoscopy visit. Sequenced by immunoSEQ multiplex PCR; TCRdb stores in-frame clones only, minus some. The data contain 30,000 to 45,000 clones, over 65% of them singletons. On this clone: As yet, its antigen is unknown.

Points from the study as a whole: Blood-rectal clonal overlap within each person was significantly higher in ulcerative colitis patients than controls. No controls had the two rectal clonotypes shared by ulcerative colitis patients. Two patients' blood samples yielded substantially fewer templates.

J is TRBJ2-7 and V is TRBV7-8; D not certain. Sequenced material: blood. This clonotype was sampled from a girl under 18 with moderate ulcerative colitis. The CDR3 here is CASSLGGPLTYEQYF. As DNA, the CDR3 is TGTGCCAGCAGCTTAGGCGGCCCCTTGACCTACGAGCAGTACTTC.